This TCR beta chain appears in the sequencing data of a study of T cell responses to AZD1222 COVID-19 vaccine. The data were produced by immunoSEQ multiplex PCR, yet TCRdb's version contains in-frame clones alone and is incomplete. The sample contains 140,000 to 150,000 clones, 90% to 95% of which appear only once. This clone was found once. The antigen remains unidentified. Study-wide findings and caveats: Spike-wide coverage was observed for vaccine-associated CD4 TCRs, with dominant responses at 160-218 and 743-854.

The origin of this receptor is an adult in good health. The specimen comprised peripheral blood, sampled on day 0 of AZD1222 vaccination.

CDR3 residues: CASSLEGTQYGYTF. As DNA, the CDR3 is TGTGCCAGCAGCTTGGAGGGGACGCAATATGGCTACACCTTC. The V gene is TRBV5-6, the J gene TRBJ1-2; a possible D gene is TRBD1 (5 bases). The germline V gene encodes CDR1 SGHDT and CDR2 YYEEEE. V lost 0 bases and J 5 bases, leaving 11 bases between the germline ends. The CDR3 is 14 amino acids.